A selection of T cell receptor beta chains follows, all from one sample in a study of blood T cell repertoires in COVID-19. Sequenced by immunoSEQ multiplex PCR; TCRdb stores in-frame clones only, minus some. This table has about 150,000 clones, about 80% appearing once. What was sequenced was PBMCs or T cells enriched from blood (not recorded which). These receptors were obtained from a man in his fifties who had recovered from COVID-19. The CDR3 runs from the conserved cysteine through the conserved F or W. Where a row states a size, it is once, few, many or the class of an expanded clone; other rows omit it.

TRBV12-5	TRBJ2-2	-	CASGSEGELFF
TRBV7-3	TRBJ2-1	-	CASSLSGTRLNEQFF
TRBV24-1	TRBJ2-5	-	CATSVGPFQETQYF
TRBV28	TRBJ1-1	-	CASSSVGTENTEAFF
TRBV27	TRBJ2-3	-	CASSLIEADTQYF
TRBV27	TRBJ2-7	-	CASSLALDGTYEQYF
TRBV2	TRBJ2-3	-	CASSAWTGRGTDTQYF
TRBV12-3/TRBV12-4	TRBJ2-5	-	CASSLQVQETQYF
TRBV7-8	TRBJ1-2	-	CASSFLAPDNYGYTF
TRBV5-6	TRBJ1-4	-	CASSSTLGQGGEKLFF
TRBV27	TRBJ2-1	-	CASSLTSNRNEQFF
TRBV11-3	TRBJ2-2	-	CASSLRGQGKAGELFF
TRBV11-3	TRBJ2-3	-	CASSEDNTDTQYF
TRBV28	TRBJ2-5	-	CASSGTFWQTQYF
TRBV7-9	TRBJ2-7	once	CASSLAEGSYEQYF
TRBV7-3	TRBJ2-5	once	CASSLTCRWRELCGVETQYF
TRBV19	TRBJ2-3	-	CASSMFGGADVDTQYF
TRBV6-5	TRBJ2-7	once	CASSSTGQGPFEEQYF
TRBV12-5	TRBJ2-1	-	CASGPRKSSGGWDEQFF
TRBV6-2/TRBV6-3	TRBJ1-6	-	CASSTRQSSYNSPLHF
TRBV11-3	TRBJ2-5	-	CASSLDGTQYF
TRBV7-6	TRBJ2-5	-	CASSLGERQTQYF
TRBV5-1	TRBJ2-7	-	CASSPTGVGEQYF
TRBV28	TRBJ1-5	few	CASSSQGEAQHF
TRBV5-8	TRBJ1-5	once	CASSVQTGHSNQPQHF
TRBV28	TRBJ1-5	-	CASSLLPTSSASRPQHF
TRBV12-3/TRBV12-4	TRBJ1-2	-	CASSFRSSYGYTF
TRBV7-8	TRBJ2-7	few	CASSKFAGVGEQYF
TRBV7-2	TRBJ1-4	once	CASRFRDSINEKLFF
TRBV5-1	TRBJ2-2	-	CASSLETGSSGELFF
TRBV7-2	TRBJ2-5	-	CASSLVQGIMAQYF
TRBV5-1	TRBJ2-7	-	CASSPGGGGSTYEQYF
TRBV5-4	TRBJ1-2	-	CASSQLDREVGYTF
TRBV10-2	TRBJ2-1	-	CASSRTSEYNEQFF
TRBV2	TRBJ1-6	-	CASSAGAGDNSPLHF
TRBV7-2	TRBJ2-7	-	CASSLDDGGNYEQYF
TRBV27	TRBJ2-7	-	CASTSTVGEQYF
TRBV5-4	TRBJ2-6	-	CASGVGGTAVTGANVLTF
TRBV5-1	TRBJ1-4	-	CASSLVTAKNEKLFF
TRBV23-1	TRBJ2-3	-	CASSQLPHRQGPDTDTQYF
TRBV5-1	TRBJ2-3	-	CASSETGGRADTQYF
TRBV5-1	TRBJ2-3	-	CASSAGPLSTDTQYF
TRBV18	TRBJ2-7	-	CASSPPGRVGDEQYF
TRBV28	TRBJ1-3	many	CASSLTRGGNTIYF
TRBV6-2/TRBV6-3	TRBJ2-1	-	CASSSVQGSYNEQFF
TRBV7-6	TRBJ2-3	-	CASSLAAGGRSTDTQYF
TRBV5-4	TRBJ1-6	-	CASSYRTGPGLTNSPLHF
TRBV11-2	TRBJ2-7	-	CASSPLGGSGLEQYF
TRBV7-2	TRBJ1-2	few	CASSLDRAYGYTF
TRBV4-3	TRBJ2-3	-	CASSQSGTGKTDTQYF
TRBV9	TRBJ2-2	few	CASSVVPGTGELFF
TRBV9	TRBJ2-3	-	CASSVNPGLAGGTDTQYF
TRBV7-2	TRBJ2-1	-	CASSTTSGKGVFF
TRBV5-1	TRBJ2-3	-	CASGVGESTDTQYF
TRBV7-2	TRBJ1-1	few	CASSLYPDSSNTEAFF
TRBV5-1	TRBJ1-6	-	CASSSPEGNSPLHF
TRBV5-1	TRBJ2-7	-	CASSLTPSGGGEQYF
TRBV3-1/TRBV3-2	TRBJ1-4	-	CASSHGTRGGKLFF
TRBV30	TRBJ2-1	-	CAWKWGPNEQFF
TRBV4-3	TRBJ1-2	-	CASSPGPGGSGYTF